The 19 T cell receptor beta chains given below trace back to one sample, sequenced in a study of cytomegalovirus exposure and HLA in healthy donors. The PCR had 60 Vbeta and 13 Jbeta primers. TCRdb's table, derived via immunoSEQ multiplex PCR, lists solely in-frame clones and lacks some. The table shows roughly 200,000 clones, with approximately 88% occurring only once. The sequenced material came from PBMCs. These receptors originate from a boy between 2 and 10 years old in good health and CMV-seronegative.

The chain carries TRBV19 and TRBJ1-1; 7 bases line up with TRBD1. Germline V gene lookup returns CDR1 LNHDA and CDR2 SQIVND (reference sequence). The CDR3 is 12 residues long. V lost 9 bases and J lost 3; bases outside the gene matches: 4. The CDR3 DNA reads TGTGCCAGCTCCAGGGGGTACACTGAAGCTTTCTTT. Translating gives CASSRGYTEAFF.

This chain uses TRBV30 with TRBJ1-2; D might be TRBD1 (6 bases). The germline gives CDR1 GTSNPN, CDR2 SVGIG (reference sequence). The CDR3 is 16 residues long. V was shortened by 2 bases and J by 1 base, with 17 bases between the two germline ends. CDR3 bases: TGTGCCTGGAGTAGAATGAGGACAGCGATTAACTATGGCTACACCTTC. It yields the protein CAWSRMRTAINYGYTF.

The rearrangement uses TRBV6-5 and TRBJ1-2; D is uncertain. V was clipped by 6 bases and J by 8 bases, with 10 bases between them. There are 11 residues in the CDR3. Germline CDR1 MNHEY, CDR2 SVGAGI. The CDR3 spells CASRSPEGYTF. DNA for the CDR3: TGTGCCAGCAGAAGCCCGGAGGGCTACACCTTC.

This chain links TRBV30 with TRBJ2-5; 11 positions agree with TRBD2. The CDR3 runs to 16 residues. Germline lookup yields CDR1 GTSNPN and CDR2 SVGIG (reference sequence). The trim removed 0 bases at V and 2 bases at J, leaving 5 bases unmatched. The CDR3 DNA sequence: TGTGCCTGGAGTGTGGTGGTAGCGGGGGGGCAAGAGACCCAGTACTTC. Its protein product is CAWSVVVAGGQETQYF.

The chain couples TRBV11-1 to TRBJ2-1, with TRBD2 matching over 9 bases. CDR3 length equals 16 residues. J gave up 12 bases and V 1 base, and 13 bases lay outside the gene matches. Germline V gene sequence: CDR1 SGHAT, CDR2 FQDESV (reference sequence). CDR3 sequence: CASSLDIRAGGQAQFF. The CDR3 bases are TGTGCCAGCAGCTTAGATATAAGAGCGGGAGGCCAAGCGCAGTTCTTC.

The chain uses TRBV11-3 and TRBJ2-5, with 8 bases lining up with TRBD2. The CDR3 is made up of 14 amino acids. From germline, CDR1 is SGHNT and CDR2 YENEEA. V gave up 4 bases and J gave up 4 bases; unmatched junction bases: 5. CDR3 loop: CASSSGRAGETQYF. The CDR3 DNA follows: TGTGCCAGCAGCTCCGGGAGGGCGGGAGAGACCCAGTACTTC.

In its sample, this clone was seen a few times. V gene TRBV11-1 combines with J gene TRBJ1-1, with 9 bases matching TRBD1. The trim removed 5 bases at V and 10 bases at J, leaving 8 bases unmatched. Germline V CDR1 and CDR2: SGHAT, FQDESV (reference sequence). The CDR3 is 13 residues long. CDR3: CASSRDRAQGAFF. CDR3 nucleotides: TGTGCCAGCAGCCGGGACAGGGCCCAGGGAGCTTTCTTT.

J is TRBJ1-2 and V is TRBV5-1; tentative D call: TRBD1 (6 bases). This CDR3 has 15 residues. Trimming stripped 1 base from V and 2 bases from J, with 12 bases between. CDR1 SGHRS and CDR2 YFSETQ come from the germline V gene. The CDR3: CASSLQQGSNYGYTF. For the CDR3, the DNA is TGCGCCAGCAGCTTGCAACAGGGTTCCAACTATGGCTACACCTTC.

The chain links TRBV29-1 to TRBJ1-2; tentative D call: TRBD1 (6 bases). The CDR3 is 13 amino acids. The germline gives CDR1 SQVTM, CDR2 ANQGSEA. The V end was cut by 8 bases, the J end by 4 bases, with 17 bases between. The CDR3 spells CSPEGDNFYGYTF. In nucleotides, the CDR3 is TGCAGCCCCGAGGGGGATAACTTCTATGGCTACACCTTC.

The CDR3 is CASSDDGNEQYF. For the CDR3, the DNA is TGCGCCAGCAGTGATGACGGGAACGAGCAGTACTTC. This rearrangement joins TRBV10-1 to TRBJ2-7, with D possibly being TRBD2 (5 bases). Germline CDR1 is WNHNN and CDR2 is SYGVQD (reference sequence). This CDR3 is 12 amino acids long. Deletions cut 3 bases from V and 5 bases from J, with 8 bases between.

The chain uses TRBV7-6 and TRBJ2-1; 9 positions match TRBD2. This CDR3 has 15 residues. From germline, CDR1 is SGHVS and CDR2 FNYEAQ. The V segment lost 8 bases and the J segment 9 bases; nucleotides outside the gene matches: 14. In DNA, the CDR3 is TGTGCCAGCCGGGAAGGGGCTAGCGGGGATAGTGAGCAGTTCTTC. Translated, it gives CASREGASGDSEQFF.

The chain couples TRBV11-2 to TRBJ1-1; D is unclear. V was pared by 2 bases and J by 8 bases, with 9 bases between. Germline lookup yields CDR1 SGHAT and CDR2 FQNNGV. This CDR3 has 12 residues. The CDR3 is CASSLSRGEAFF. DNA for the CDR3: TGTGCCAGCAGCTTAAGTCGCGGAGAAGCTTTCTTT.

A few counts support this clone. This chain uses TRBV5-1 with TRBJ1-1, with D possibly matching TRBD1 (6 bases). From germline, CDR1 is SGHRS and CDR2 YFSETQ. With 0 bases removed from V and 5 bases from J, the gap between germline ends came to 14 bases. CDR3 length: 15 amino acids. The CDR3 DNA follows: TGCGCCAGCAGCTTGGGGTCGGGGGGGCGGACTGAAGCTTTCTTT. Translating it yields CASSLGSGGRTEAFF.

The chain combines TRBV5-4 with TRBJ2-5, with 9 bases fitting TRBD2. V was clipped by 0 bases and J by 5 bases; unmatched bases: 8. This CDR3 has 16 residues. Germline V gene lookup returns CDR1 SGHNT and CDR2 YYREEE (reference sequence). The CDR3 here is CASSLAERGAVETQYF. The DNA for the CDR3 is TGTGCCAGCAGCTTGGCGGAGCGGGGGGCCGTCGAGACCCAGTACTTC.

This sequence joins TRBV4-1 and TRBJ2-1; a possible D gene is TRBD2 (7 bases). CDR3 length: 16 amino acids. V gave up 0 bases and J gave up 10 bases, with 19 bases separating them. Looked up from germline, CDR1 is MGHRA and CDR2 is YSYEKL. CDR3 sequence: CASSQEGAGVHAEQFF. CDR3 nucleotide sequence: TGCGCCAGCAGCCAAGAGGGGGCGGGAGTGCACGCGGAGCAGTTCTTC.

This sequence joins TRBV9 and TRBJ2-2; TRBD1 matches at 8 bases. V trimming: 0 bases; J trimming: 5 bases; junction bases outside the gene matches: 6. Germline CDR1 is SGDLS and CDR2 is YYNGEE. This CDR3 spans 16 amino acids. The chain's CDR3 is CASSVGAGGWTGELFF. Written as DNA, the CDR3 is TGTGCCAGCAGCGTAGGTGCAGGGGGCTGGACCGGGGAGCTGTTTTTT.

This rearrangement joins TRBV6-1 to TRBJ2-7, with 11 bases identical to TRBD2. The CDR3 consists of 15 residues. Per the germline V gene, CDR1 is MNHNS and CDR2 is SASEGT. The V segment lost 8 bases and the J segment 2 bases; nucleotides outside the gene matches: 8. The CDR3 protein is CASSRGTSGTYEQYF. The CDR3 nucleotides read TGTGCCAGCTCAAGGGGGACTAGCGGAACCTACGAGCAGTACTTC.

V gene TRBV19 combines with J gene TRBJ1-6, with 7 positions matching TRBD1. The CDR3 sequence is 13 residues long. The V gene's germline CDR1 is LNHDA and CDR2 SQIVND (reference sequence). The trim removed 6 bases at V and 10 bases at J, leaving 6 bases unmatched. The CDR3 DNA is TGTGCCAGTAGCTCGACAGGGAACTCACCCCTCCACTTT. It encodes CASSSTGNSPLHF.

CDR3 protein: CAWSVVSEGVETQYF. The CDR3 DNA reads as TGTGCCTGGAGTGTAGTCAGCGAAGGCGTGGAGACCCAGTACTTC. J is TRBJ2-5 and V is TRBV30; D not certain. CDR1 GTSNPN and CDR2 SVGIG come from the germline V gene (reference sequence). V dropped 0 bases and J dropped 5 bases, with 16 bases sitting between them. The CDR3 sequence is 15 residues long.